This T cell receptor beta chain stems from a study of T cells after yellow fever vaccination. Broader study findings: Among all clonotypes, a small share was observed in both CD4 and CD8 compartments. Abundant clonotypes from the bulk population could have been carried over as contaminants into FACS-sorted repertoires. Post-booster repertoires again held most primary-vaccination clones (about 96% CD4, just under 90% CD8).

They built TCR cDNA with 5'RACE template switching, a step that put in a universal primer site and UMIs. TCRdb ran MiXCR on the 5' RACE reads and lists one entry per CDR3 protein. The sample has about 350,000 distinct CDR3 sequences; around 8.1% are singletons. Germline CDR1 and CDR2: MDHEN and SYDVKM. With 8 bases removed from V and 8 bases from J, the gap between germline ends came to 22 bases. The CDR3 runs 15 residues. A note on this clonotype: Its antigen remains unknown.

This receptor was obtained from a man between 18 and 35 years old who received the YFV17D yellow fever vaccine. Sequenced here: PBMCs, sampled approximately 40 days after the first yellow fever vaccination. This chain uses TRBV28 with TRBJ2-1; D not resolved. CDR3 nucleotide sequence: TGTGCCAGCTACCATGGGGTGGCAGGCCAGGATGAGCAGTTCTTC. This codes for CASYHGVAGQDEQFF.